A single sample is the source of the 9 T cell receptor beta chains below, sequenced in a study of T-cell reconstitution after alpha-beta-depleted transplantation in children. Construction of the TCRbeta library involved unique molecular identifiers. Using its own MiXCR run on the PCR reads, TCRdb lists one record per CDR3 protein. Counted here are about 540,000 distinct CDR3 sequences, about 16% occurring once; the ten biggest clones make up approximately 3%. The source material was PBMCs from the stem cell graft donor, sampled from the stem cell graft. The receptors come from a human donor who donated a stem cell graft to a child with acute lymphoblastic leukemia.

This rearrangement joins TRBV20-1 to TRBJ2-1; 11 bases align to TRBD2. The CDR3 has 18 residues. Germline CDR1 DFQATT, CDR2 SNEGSKA (reference sequence). Trimming took 5 bases from V and 0 from J; bases not matched to a gene: 12. The CDR3 nucleotides read TGCAGTGCTCCGGGAGGGACTAGCGGTCAGGGCTCCTACAATGAGCAGTTCTTC. It is translated as CSAPGGTSGQGSYNEQFF.

The chain uses TRBV20-1 and TRBJ1-5; D gene ambiguous. The CDR3 runs to 16 residues. Germline CDR1 reads DFQATT; CDR2 reads SNEGSKA (reference sequence). V shed 1 base and J shed 0 bases, with 13 bases lying between them. The CDR3 loop reads CSARGLAVDSNQPQHF. The CDR3 DNA is TGCAGTGCTAGAGGATTGGCAGTAGATAGCAATCAGCCCCAGCATTTT.

In its sample, this clonotype was seen many times. The V gene is TRBV4-1, the J gene TRBJ2-1; 13 bases agree with TRBD2. V shed 5 bases and J 9 bases; nucleotides not matched to a gene: 10. This CDR3 is built from 16 residues. Germline CDR1 and CDR2: MGHRA and YSYEKL. CDR3 sequence: CASSNPTSGRALEQFF. CDR3 in DNA: TGCGCCAGCAGCAATCCTACTAGCGGGAGGGCCCTTGAGCAGTTCTTC.

The V and J genes are TRBV7-9 and TRBJ1-2; weak D call: TRBD1 (5 bases). V was trimmed by 4 bases and J by 2 bases, leaving 17 bases between them. The CDR3 length is 16 residues. Germline V lookup: CDR1 SEHNR, CDR2 FQNEAQ (reference sequence). The CDR3 protein is CASSSYQDNANYGYTF. CDR3 coding DNA: TGTGCCAGCAGCTCTTACCAGGACAACGCGAACTATGGCTACACCTTC.

In this sample, this clonotype turned up a few times. The chain employs TRBV29-1 and TRBJ1-1; 9 nucleotides align to TRBD1. The length of the CDR3 is 15 residues. Germline loops: CDR1 SQVTM, CDR2 ANQGSEA. V dropped 6 bases and J dropped 6; count of bases not matched to a gene: 14. This CDR3 reads CSVYHFGQGMAEAFF. The CDR3 nucleotides are TGCAGCGTCTACCACTTCGGACAGGGGATGGCTGAAGCTTTCTTT.

This clonotype was observed a few times. This rearrangement joins TRBV27 to TRBJ2-7; maybe TRBD1 (5 bases). The V gene's germline CDR1 is MNHEY and CDR2 SMNVEV (reference sequence). The CDR3 loop spans 16 amino acids. V was clipped by 4 bases and J by 3 bases, with 19 bases between them. The CDR3 here is CASSSPGEGRDYEQYF. The CDR3 nucleotides read TGTGCCAGCAGTTCCCCCGGAGAAGGCAGGGACTACGAGCAGTACTTC.

The table lists this clonotype with a few counts. The chain employs TRBV21-1 and TRBJ2-5; the DNA was not compared with TRBD1, the D call given in the table. TRBV21-1 represents a pseudogene. The CDR3 runs to 13 residues. The DNA of the CDR3 is TGTGCCAGCAGCCAGGACATTCAAGAGACCCAGTACTTC. Translating it yields CASSQDIQETQYF.

This clonotype has only a few counts. The chain has TRBV12-3 or TRBV12-4 and TRBJ1-5, with 8 bases fitting TRBD1. The CDR3 spans 14 residues. V gave up 2 bases and J gave up 6 bases; unmatched junction bases: 3. The CDR3 is CASSLQGAAQPQHF. The CDR3 nucleotides read TGTGCCAGCAGTTTACAGGGGGCGGCTCAGCCCCAGCATTTT.

This chain connects TRBV5-1 to TRBJ2-1; 7 bases map to TRBD2. The germline V gene encodes CDR1 SGHRS and CDR2 YFSETQ. V gave up 4 bases and J gave up 8 bases; unmatched junction bases: 9. The CDR3 has 14 residues. The CDR3 region is CASSPRGREDEQFF. The CDR3, as DNA: TGCGCCAGCAGCCCTCGGGGTCGGGAGGATGAGCAGTTCTTC.